This T cell receptor (beta chain) was profiled in a study of T cells in Graves' hyperthyroidism and ophthalmopathy. Participants, patients aged 18 to 65, had newly diagnosed hyperthyroidism with a duration under 2 months. This clonotype was detected ten times or more. Authors of the study amplified TCR beta CDR3 regions from RNA transcripts. RT-PCR in the first round (using the HTBI primer set) targeted the TCR CDR3. TCRdb itself ran the multiplex PCR reads through MiXCR, one entry per CDR3 protein. The sample shows roughly 130,000 distinct CDR3 sequences, roughly 23% of them seen only once. The TCR was taken from a woman in her forties or fifties with Graves' hyperthyroidism that later progressed to Graves' ophthalmopathy. The sample comprised blood.

The CDR3 spells CASSQVSGPQETQYF. For the CDR3, the DNA is TGTGCCAGCAGCCAAGTATCGGGACCACAAGAGACCCAGTACTTC. The rearrangement uses TRBV3-1 and TRBJ2-5; either TRBD1 or TRBD2 may supply D (5 bases each). The length of the CDR3 is 15 residues. Trimming left V 1 base short and J 2 bases short, with 11 bases between. Germline V gene lookup returns CDR1 LGHDT and CDR2 YNNKEL (reference sequence).